The clone carrying this TCR beta chain came up a few times. The sample is drawn from a study of blood T cell repertoires in COVID-19. Study at large: Material from acute and convalescent COVID-19 was sourced from the United States, Italy and Spain.

Two negative PCRs, clearance, or symptom resolution characterized the recovered Cohort 3 donors. Clones were sequenced by immunoSEQ multiplex PCR, and TCRdb holds only the in-frame ones, with some missing. The sample records around 200,000 clones, roughly 80% being singletons. CDR1 is SGHAT and CDR2 is FQDESV in the germline V gene (reference sequence). The ends lost 5 bases at V and 7 bases at J; junction bases unmatched: 6. The CDR3 has 14 residues. The material sequenced was PBMCs or T cells enriched from blood (not recorded which). The source is a woman between 25 and 40 years old who had recovered from COVID-19. The chain couples TRBV11-1 to TRBJ2-2; 8 bases agree with TRBD1. CDR3 in amino acids: CASSRQGKDGELFF. For the CDR3, the DNA is TGTGCCAGCAGCCGACAGGGGAAGGACGGGGAGCTGTTTTTT. Supplemented by reference TRBV11-1 and TRBJ2-2, the full variable domain reads EAEVAQSPRYKITEKSQAVAFWCDPISGHATLYWYRQILGQGPELLVQFQDESVVDDSQLPKDRFSAERLKGVDSTLKIQPAELGDSAMYLCASSRQGKDGELFFGEGSRLTVL.